Described below is a single T cell receptor (beta chain) sequence and its context. The antigen remains unidentified. The investigators reverse transcribed all of the isolated RNA, so they sequenced expressed TCRB transcripts. Sequenced naive, central memory and regulatory T cell samples produced an average of about 3.7 million reads. Clones were sequenced by immunoSEQ multiplex PCR, and TCRdb holds only the in-frame ones, with some missing. The sample holds hundreds of thousands of clones, around an eighth seen once. This entry comes from a study of beta chain features in type 1 diabetes. Regarding the study as a whole: Patients with Type 1 diabetes showed moderately but significantly shorter TCRB CDR3s in all four CD4+ subsets.

The ends lost 5 bases at V and 10 bases at J; junction bases unmatched: 8. The CDR3 extends over 13 amino acids. The germline V gene has CDR1 SGHVS and CDR2 FQNEAQ. One heparinised draw of blood, averaging roughly 110 mL, came from each donor. This TCR derives from a young man with type 1 diabetes. V gene TRBV7-8 combines with J gene TRBJ1-5; 7 bases align to TRBD1. Sequencing was performed on naive CD4+ T cells from blood. The CDR3 DNA follows: TGTGCCAGCAGCGGCAGGGGGGTTGGCCCCCAGCATTTT. It translates to CASSGRGVGPQHF.